Sequencing of this T cell receptor (beta chain) was carried out in a study of blood T cell repertoires in COVID-19. Study details: Researchers got acute and convalescent COVID-19 samples from the United States, Italy and Spain. Sample material is recorded as cDNA or gDNA derived from T cells, B-cell-depleted T cells, or PBMCs.

Original data processing: Amplification of reference gene primers was used by the study to estimate nucleated cell counts. Clones were sequenced by immunoSEQ multiplex PCR, and TCRdb holds only the in-frame ones, with some missing. V, J and clone size derive from that table, while D and trimming were established from the DNA sequence. The sample has around 29,000 clones, 88% seen once. Sequencing input: peripheral blood. This clonotype was obtained from a human donor in a cohort sampled during active COVID-19.

As DNA, the CDR3 is TGTGCCACCAGCAGAGATCTCCCGGGATCGCAGTATTTT. As protein: CATSRDLPGSQYF. This chain connects TRBV15 to TRBJ2-3; maybe TRBD2 (5 bases). Germline CDR1 and CDR2: LNHNV and YYDKDF (reference sequence). The CDR3 is made up of 13 amino acids. V was trimmed by 0 bases and J by 10 bases, leaving 11 bases between them.